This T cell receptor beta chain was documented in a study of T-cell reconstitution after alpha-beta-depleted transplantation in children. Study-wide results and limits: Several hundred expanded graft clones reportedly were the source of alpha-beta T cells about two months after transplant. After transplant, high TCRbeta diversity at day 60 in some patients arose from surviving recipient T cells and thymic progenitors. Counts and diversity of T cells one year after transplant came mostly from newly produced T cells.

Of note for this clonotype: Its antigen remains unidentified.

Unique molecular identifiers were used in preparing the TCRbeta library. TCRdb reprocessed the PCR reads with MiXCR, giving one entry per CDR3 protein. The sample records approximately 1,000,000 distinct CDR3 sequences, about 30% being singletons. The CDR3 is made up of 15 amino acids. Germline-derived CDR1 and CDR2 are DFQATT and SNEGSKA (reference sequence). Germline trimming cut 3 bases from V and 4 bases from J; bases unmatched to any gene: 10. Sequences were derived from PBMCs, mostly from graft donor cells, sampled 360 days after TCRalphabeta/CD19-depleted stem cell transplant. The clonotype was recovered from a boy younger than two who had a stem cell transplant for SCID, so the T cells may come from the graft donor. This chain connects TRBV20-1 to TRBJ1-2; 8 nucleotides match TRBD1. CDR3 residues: CSARAGQGALYGYTF. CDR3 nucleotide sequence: TGCAGTGCTAGGGCCGGACAGGGCGCCCTCTATGGCTACACCTTC.